The T cell receptor beta chain under discussion was sequenced for a study of blood T cell repertoires in COVID-19. On the study more broadly: Samples came from the United States, Italy and Spain, spanning acute and convalescent COVID-19.

This CDR3 region has 13 residues. V was shortened by 7 bases and J by 0 bases, with 7 bases between the two germline ends. The germline V gene has CDR1 SGHTA and CDR2 FQGNSA. In the authors' workflow: Reference gene primers were amplified, and this amplification served to estimate nucleated cell counts. Profiling relied on immunoSEQ multiplex PCR, and the TCRdb table lists in-frame clones only, not all of them. V and J calls and clone size come straight from that table; D and trimming were deduced from the DNA. The sample carries around 61,000 clones, around 92% recorded once. This rearrangement joins TRBV7-2 to TRBJ1-3, with unresolved D. Sequenced material: peripheral blood. This TCR derives from a man between 60 and 75 years old with acute or convalescent COVID-19. The CDR3 nucleotides read TGTGCCAGCACCTGGGCCTCTGGAAACACCATATATTTT. It translates to CASTWASGNTIYF.